This T cell receptor (beta chain) was observed in a study of T cells in Graves' hyperthyroidism and ophthalmopathy. Per the germline V gene, CDR1 is SGHVS and CDR2 is FNYEAQ. CDR3 length: 18 residues. The junction had 6 bases not matched to a gene; V was cut back by 5 bases and J by 2 bases. This clonotype was recorded at least ten times. Its antigen remains unknown. General observations from the study: Most clonotypes that expanded in the thyroid above 0.001 also showed up in blood.

Amplified regions were TCR beta CDR3 sequences from RNA transcripts. A first-round RT-PCR of the TCR CDR3 used the HTBI primer set. One entry per CDR3 protein, called by TCRdb with MiXCR from the multiplex PCR reads. The data hold 300,000 to 450,000 distinct CDR3 sequences, with around a sixth observed a single time. Sequencing was carried out using blood. The clonotype comes from a middle-aged woman with Graves' ophthalmopathy. The chain uses TRBV7-6 and TRBJ2-6; 13 bases line up with TRBD2. The CDR3 sequence: CASSPGLAGVPGANVLTF. CDR3 sequence (DNA): TGTGCCAGCAGCCCAGGACTAGCGGGAGTCCCTGGGGCCAACGTCCTGACTTTC.